Each of the 12 T cell receptor beta chains below was sequenced from the same sample in a study of blood T cell repertoires in COVID-19. TCRdb keeps only in-frame clones here, not all; method: immunoSEQ multiplex PCR. Altogether about 400,000 clones are present, roughly 90% being singletons, with the ten largest covering more than 0.9%. The source material was PBMCs or T cells enriched from blood (not recorded which). The receptors shown here come from a woman aged 25 to 45 with acute COVID-19.

The gene calls are TRBV24-1 and TRBJ1-2, with D possibly TRBD1 on 6 matching bases. Germline V lookup: CDR1 KGHDR, CDR2 SFDVKD. V lost 3 bases to trimming and J lost 3 bases, with 7 bases between them. The CDR3 loop spans 13 amino acids. The CDR3 spells CATSDQGYYGYTF. DNA of the CDR3: TGTGCCACCAGTGATCAGGGGTACTATGGCTACACCTTC.

This chain uses TRBV18 with TRBJ1-3, with D perhaps TRBD1 (5 bases). This CDR3 region has 14 residues. CDR1 KGHSH and CDR2 LQKENI come from the germline V gene. V was pared by 5 bases and J by 0 bases, with 8 bases between. The CDR3 loop reads CASSDSSSGNTIYF. DNA of the CDR3: TGTGCCAGCTCAGACAGCAGCTCTGGAAACACCATATATTTT.

The rearrangement joins TRBV2 to TRBJ1-4, with D possibly TRBD1 on 5 matching bases. V was cut by 3 bases and J by 6 bases, with 14 bases left in between. The CDR3 is 15 amino acids. The V gene's germline CDR1 is SNHLY and CDR2 FYNNEI. CDR3 bases: TGTGCCAGCAGTGATCCGGGACTGGGGGATGAAAAACTGTTTTTT. Translation gives CASSDPGLGDEKLFF.

The chain is built from TRBV5-6 and TRBJ2-7, with unresolved D. Trimming removed 6 bases from V and 0 bases from J, with 10 bases in between. CDR3 length: 13 amino acids. Germline lookup yields CDR1 SGHDT and CDR2 YYEEEE. This CDR3 is CASTDWNSYEQYF. CDR3 coding DNA: TGTGCCAGCACCGACTGGAACTCCTACGAGCAGTACTTC.

The rearrangement links TRBV14 to TRBJ1-6, with D possibly being TRBD1 (6 bases). Trimming took off 2 bases at V and 10 bases at J, with 18 bases between the two ends. Germline V gives CDR1 SGHDN, CDR2 FVKESK. The CDR3 is 16 amino acids. CDR3 loop: CASSQSTGQMNSPLHF. Written as DNA, the CDR3 is TGTGCCAGCAGCCAATCAACGGGACAAATGAACTCACCCCTCCACTTT.

The chain joins TRBV5-6 to TRBJ1-2, with a possible D match to TRBD1 (5 bases). The length of the CDR3 is 14 residues. Per germline, CDR1 SGHDT and CDR2 YYEEEE. V lost 4 bases and J 1 base, leaving 11 bases between the germline ends. The CDR3 spells CASSRKDINYGYTF. In DNA, the CDR3 is TGTGCCAGCAGCCGAAAGGACATTAACTATGGCTACACCTTC. Filled out from reference TRBV5-6 and TRBJ1-2, the complete variable domain reads DAGVTQSPTHLIKTRGQQVTLRCSPKSGHDTVSWYQQALGQGPQFIFQYYEEEERQRGNFPDRFSGHQFPNYSSELNVNALLLGDSALYLCASSRKDINYGYTFGSGTRLTVV.

The CDR3 coding sequence is TGTGCCAGCAGTGAAGAGCCGGGACAGGGTTGGTACGAGCAGTACTTC. This translates into CASSEEPGQGWYEQYF. V and J are TRBV6-1 and TRBJ2-7, with 9 bases lining up with TRBD1. The V and J ends lost 1 base and 4 bases, in that order; junction bases with no gene match: 8. The CDR3 is 16 amino acids. CDR1 and CDR2 from the germline V gene are MNHNS and SASEGT.

V usage is TRBV6-1 and J usage is TRBJ2-1; TRBD2 is a possible D gene (6 bases). CDR1 and CDR2 (germline): MNHNS, SASEGT. V dropped 2 bases and J dropped 6 bases, with 11 bases sitting between them. This CDR3 is built from 14 residues. CDR3 amino acids: CASSESLEGNEQFF. CDR3 in DNA: TGTGCCAGCAGTGAAAGTTTGGAGGGCAATGAGCAGTTCTTC.

This clone was recorded only once. V gene TRBV4-2 combines with J gene TRBJ1-1; 9 bases line up with TRBD1. CDR1 and CDR2 from the germline V gene are LGHNA and YNFKEQ. The CDR3 loop spans 13 amino acids. J lost 3 bases, V lost 6 bases, and 2 bases had no gene match. As DNA, the CDR3 is TGTGCCAGCAGGCGGACAGGGGACACTGAAGCTTTCTTT. Protein product: CASRRTGDTEAFF.

This chain joins TRBV13 and TRBJ2-7; D possibly corresponds to TRBD2 (7 bases). V gave up 5 bases and J gave up 0 bases, with 14 bases separating them. The CDR3 length is 15 residues. Germline V gene sequence: CDR1 PRHDT, CDR2 FYEKMQ (reference sequence). The CDR3 nucleotides read TGTGCCAGCAGCGGCCAGGGAGGGGGCTCCTACGAGCAGTACTTC. Its translation is CASSGQGGGSYEQYF. Full variable domain (rest looked up from reference TRBV13 and TRBJ2-7): AAGVIQSPRHLIKEKRETATLKCYPIPRHDTVYWYQQGPGQDPQFLISFYEKMQSDKGSIPDRFSAQQFSDYHSELNMSSLELGDSALYFCASSGQGGGSYEQYFGPGTRLTVT.

DNA for the CDR3: TGCGCCAGCAGTGAGAAAATGGGCATTAGCACAGATACGCAGTATTTT. It is translated as CASSEKMGISTDTQYF. The gene calls are TRBV10-1 and TRBJ2-3; no definite D call. This CDR3 is 16 amino acids long. The V gene lost 2 bases and the J gene lost 0 bases, with 12 bases spanning the gap. From germline, CDR1 is WNHNN and CDR2 SYGVQD (reference sequence).

V gene TRBV7-9 combines with J gene TRBJ1-2; 7 bases align to TRBD1. The CDR3 is 13 amino acids. Germline trimming cut 5 bases from V and 8 bases from J; bases unmatched to any gene: 8. Germline CDR1 and CDR2: SEHNR and FQNEAQ (reference sequence). CDR3 region: CASSRGTVEGYTF. The CDR3 nucleotides are TGTGCCAGCAGCCGCGGGACAGTGGAAGGCTACACCTTC.